These 12 T cell receptor beta chains came from one sample sequenced in a study of OX40 agonist ivuxolimab in advanced cancers. Assay: immunoSEQ multiplex PCR; the TCRdb copy retains only in-frame clones and omits some. The data show some 34,000 clones, with 70% to 85% seen just once and 20% to 25% held by the top ten. Sample: CD4+ or CD8+ T cells sorted from blood, taken in a trial of the OX40 agonist ivuxolimab. Receptors originate from an adult with an advanced solid tumor such as melanoma, head and neck, liver or kidney cancer.

The rearrangement uses TRBV19 and TRBJ2-1, with D possibly called TRBD1 or TRBD2 (7 bases each). This CDR3 comprises 14 residues. Germline V gene lookup returns CDR1 LNHDA and CDR2 SQIVND (reference sequence). V was shortened by 4 bases and J by 4 bases, with 11 bases between the two germline ends. The CDR3 loop reads CASSTGGGYNEQFF. The CDR3 DNA reads as TGTGCCAGTAGTACAGGGGGAGGGTACAATGAGCAGTTCTTC. The whole variable domain, filled in from reference TRBV19 and TRBJ2-1, reads DGGITQSPKYLFRKEGQNVTLSCEQNLNHDAMYWYRQDPGQGLRLIYYSQIVNDFQKGDIAEGYSVSREKKESFPLTVTSAQKNPTAFYLCASSTGGGYNEQFFGPGTRLTVL.

This clone has only one observation. This chain connects TRBV6-1 to TRBJ2-1; D call uncertain. There are 15 residues in the CDR3. The V and J ends lost 1 base and 0 bases respectively, with 7 bases between them. Germline V CDR1 and CDR2: MNHNS, SASEGT. The DNA for the CDR3 is TGTGCCAGCAGTGAAGAGCCGGGCTCCTACAATGAGCAGTTCTTC. Translated: CASSEEPGSYNEQFF.

Comment on this clone: A junction boundary mismatches the germline segment, possibly from a read error. The V gene is TRBV7-7, the J gene TRBJ2-6; D is uncertain. The CDR3 consists of 18 residues. CDR1 SSHAT and CDR2 FNYEAQ come from the germline V gene (reference sequence). The CDR3: CASSSSAKPQSRAKVLTF. As DNA, the CDR3 is TGTGCCAGCAGCTCTTCAGCTAAGCCACAAAGTCGGGCCAAAGTCCTGACTTTC.

This sequence joins TRBV2 and TRBJ1-5, with D perhaps TRBD1 (6 bases). This CDR3 is built from 14 residues. Germline CDR1 reads SNHLY; CDR2 reads FYNNEI. Trimming pared 7 bases from V and 1 base from J, leaving 11 bases between. CDR3 protein: CASNREGSNQPQHF. In nucleotides, the CDR3 is TGTGCCAGCAACAGGGAGGGGAGCAATCAGCCCCAGCATTTT.

This clone rates as medium-sized. J is TRBJ2-7 and V is TRBV2, with TRBD2 identical over 7 bases. Trimming took 6 bases from V and 0 from J; bases not matched to a gene: 2. Germline assignment: CDR1 SNHLY and CDR2 FYNNEI. The CDR3 runs 13 residues. The CDR3 DNA sequence: TGTGCCAGCAGCGGGGGGAGCTCCTACGAGCAGTACTTC. The encoded protein is CASSGGSSYEQYF.

The chain uses TRBV13 and TRBJ2-7; TRBD1 aligns across 9 bases. This CDR3 has 15 residues. Germline V gene sequence: CDR1 PRHDT, CDR2 FYEKMQ (reference sequence). Trimming took 5 bases from V and 3 from J; bases not matched to a gene: 8. The CDR3 DNA follows: TGTGCCAGCAGCCACAGCGGGACAGGGAACTACGAGCAGTACTTC. Its protein is CASSHSGTGNYEQYF.

This clone has just one count. V gene TRBV21-1 combines with J gene TRBJ2-7; TRBD1 reflects the table's D call only, with no check against the DNA. TRBV21-1 corresponds to a pseudogene. The CDR3 runs to 14 residues. The CDR3 loop reads CASSPLRGNYEQYF. CDR3 nucleotide sequence: TGTGCCAGCAGCCCCCTAAGGGGAAACTACGAGCAGTACTTC.

This chain uses TRBV19 with TRBJ1-5; TRBD1 is a possible D gene (5 bases). This CDR3 is built from 14 residues. CDR1 LNHDA and CDR2 SQIVND come from the germline V gene (reference sequence). V was trimmed by 10 bases and J by 7 bases, leaving 20 bases between them. CDR3 DNA: TGTGCCACCGCACAGACTCTTCCAGGGCAGCCCCAGCATTTT. Translated, it gives CATAQTLPGQPQHF.

The CDR3 DNA reads TGCGCCAGCAGACCCGCAGGGGGCGCGAACACCATATATTTT. It is translated as CASRPAGGANTIYF. V usage is TRBV5-1 and J usage is TRBJ1-3; 8 positions agree with TRBD1. CDR1 is SGHRS and CDR2 is YFSETQ in the germline V gene. The CDR3 extends over 14 amino acids. V lost 5 bases to trimming and J lost 7 bases; unmatched junction nucleotides: 8. Supplemented by reference TRBV5-1 and TRBJ1-3, the full variable domain reads KAGVTQTPRYLIKTRGQQVTLSCSPISGHRSVSWYQQTPGQGLQFLFEYFSETQRNKGNFPGRFSGRQFSNSRSEMNVSTLELGDSALYLCASRPAGGANTIYFGEGSWLTVV.

The chain uses TRBV28 and TRBJ2-2, with no clear D. The CDR3 spans 20 residues. Germline V gene sequence: CDR1 MDHEN, CDR2 SYDVKM. Trimming stripped 3 bases from V and 2 bases from J, with 25 bases between. Written as DNA, the CDR3 is TGTGCCAGCAGTTTTGTAGAACTCAGGTCCCTCACCAGAAACACCGGGGAGCTGTTTTTT. Translated: CASSFVELRSLTRNTGELFF.

The CDR3 loop reads CATSSERAGANEQYF. The CDR3 DNA follows: TGTGCCACCAGCTCAGAGAGGGCGGGAGCTAACGAGCAGTACTTC. The chain combines TRBV15 with TRBJ2-7, with 7 bases fitting TRBD2. This CDR3 comprises 15 residues. Germline V lookup: CDR1 LNHNV, CDR2 YYDKDF (reference sequence). V dropped 5 bases and J dropped 5; count of bases not matched to a gene: 12.

This clone was seen a single time. The chain employs TRBV4-2 and TRBJ2-1; 8 nucleotides line up with TRBD1. The CDR3 runs 15 residues. J lost 9 bases, V lost 0 bases, and 7 bases had no gene match. The germline CDR1 and CDR2 sequences are LGHNA and YNFKEQ. CDR3 sequence: CASSQDRQGLGEQFF. CDR3 coding DNA: TGTGCCAGCAGCCAAGATCGACAGGGGTTAGGTGAGCAGTTCTTC.